This T cell receptor beta chain appears in the sequencing data of a study of T cell repertoires and HLA-DP antigens. CD4+ cells expanded for around 15 days were restimulated 20 to 25 h with allogeneic-DPB1 HeLa cells. Cells were stimulated with HeLa cells transduced with HLA-DPA1/DPB1, HLA-DM, invariant chain and CD80. Germline CDR1 reads LNHNV; CDR2 reads YYDKDF (reference sequence). The CDR3 totals 16 residues. V was pared by 0 bases and J by 9 bases, with 15 bases between. The protocol was immunoSEQ multiplex PCR, while the TCRdb copy is restricted to in-frame clones and leaves out a portion. The top ten hold around 23% of the sample, which has 3,500 to 4,000 clones, less than 85% seen once.

V is TRBV15 and J is TRBJ1-6, with D unresolved. This sequence was found in a woman aged 18-30 years in good health and CMV-seronegative. The sample comprised CD137- CD4+ T cells from cultured PBMCs. The CDR3 loop is CATSRDLRGIGSPLHF. Written as DNA, the CDR3 is TGTGCCACCAGCAGAGACCTGCGGGGAATAGGTTCACCCCTCCACTTT. Filled out from reference TRBV15 and TRBJ1-6, the complete variable domain reads DAMVIQNPRYQVTQFGKPVTLSCSQTLNHNVMYWYQQKSSQAPKLLFHYYDKDFNNEADTPDNFQSRRPNTSFCFLDIRSPGLGDTAMYLCATSRDLRGIGSPLHFGNGTRLTVT.